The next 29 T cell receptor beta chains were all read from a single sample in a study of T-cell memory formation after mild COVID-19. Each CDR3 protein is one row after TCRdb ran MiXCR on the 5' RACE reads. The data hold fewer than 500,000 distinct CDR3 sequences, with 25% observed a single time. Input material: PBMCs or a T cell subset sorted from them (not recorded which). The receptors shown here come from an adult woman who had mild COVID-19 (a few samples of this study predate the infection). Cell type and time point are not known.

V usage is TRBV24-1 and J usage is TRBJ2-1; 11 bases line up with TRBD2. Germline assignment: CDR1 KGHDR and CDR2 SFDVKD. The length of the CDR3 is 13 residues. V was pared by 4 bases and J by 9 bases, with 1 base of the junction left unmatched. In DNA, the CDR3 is TGTGCCACCAGTGAACTAGCGGGAGTTGAGCAGTTCTTC. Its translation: CATSELAGVEQFF.

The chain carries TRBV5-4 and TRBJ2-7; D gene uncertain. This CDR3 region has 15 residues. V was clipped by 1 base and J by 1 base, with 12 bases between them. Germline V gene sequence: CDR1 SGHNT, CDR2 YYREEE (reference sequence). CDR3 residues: CASSLPQTPSYEQYF. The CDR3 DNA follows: TGTGCCAGCAGCTTGCCCCAGACACCTTCCTACGAGCAGTACTTC.

CDR3 sequence: CASSVKFGGYGYTF. The CDR3 bases are TGTGCCAGTAGTGTGAAGTTTGGCGGCTATGGCTACACCTTC. The chain carries TRBV19 and TRBJ1-2; D unclear. The CDR3 has 14 amino acids. V dropped 5 bases and J dropped 4 bases, with 14 bases sitting between them. Germline V gene data show CDR1 as LNHDA and CDR2 as SQIVND (reference sequence).

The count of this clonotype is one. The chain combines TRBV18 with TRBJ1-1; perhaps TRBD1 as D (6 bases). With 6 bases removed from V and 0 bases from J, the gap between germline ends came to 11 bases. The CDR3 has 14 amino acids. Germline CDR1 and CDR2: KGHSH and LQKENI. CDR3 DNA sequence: TGTGCCAGCTCCGGGGGCACCTTGAACACTGAAGCTTTCTTT. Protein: CASSGGTLNTEAFF. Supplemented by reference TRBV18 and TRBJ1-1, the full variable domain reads NAGVMQNPRHLVRRRGQEARLRCSPMKGHSHVYWYRQLPEEGLKFMVYLQKENIIDESGMPKERFSAEFPKEGPSILRIQQVVRGDSAAYFCASSGGTLNTEAFFGQGTRLTVV.

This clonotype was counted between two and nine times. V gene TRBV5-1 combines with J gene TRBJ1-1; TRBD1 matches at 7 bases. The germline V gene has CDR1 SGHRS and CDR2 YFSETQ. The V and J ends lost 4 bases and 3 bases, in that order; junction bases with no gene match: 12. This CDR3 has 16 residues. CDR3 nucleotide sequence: TGCGCCAGCAGCCCAGGACAGGCCATGGGGCACACTGAAGCTTTCTTT. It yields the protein CASSPGQAMGHTEAFF.

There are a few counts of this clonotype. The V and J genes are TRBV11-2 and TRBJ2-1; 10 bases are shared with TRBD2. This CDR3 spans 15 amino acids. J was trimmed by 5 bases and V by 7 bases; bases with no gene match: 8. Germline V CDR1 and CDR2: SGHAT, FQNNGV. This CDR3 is CASTQGLAVDNEQFF. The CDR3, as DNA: TGTGCCAGCACCCAAGGACTAGCGGTAGACAATGAGCAGTTCTTC.

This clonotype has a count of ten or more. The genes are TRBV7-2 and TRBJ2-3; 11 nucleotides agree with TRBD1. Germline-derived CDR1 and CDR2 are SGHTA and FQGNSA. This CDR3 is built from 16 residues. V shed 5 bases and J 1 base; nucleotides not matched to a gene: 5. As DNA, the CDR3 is TGTGCCAGCAGCCGTCGGGACAGGGGGGGCACAGATACGCAGTATTTT. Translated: CASSRRDRGGTDTQYF.

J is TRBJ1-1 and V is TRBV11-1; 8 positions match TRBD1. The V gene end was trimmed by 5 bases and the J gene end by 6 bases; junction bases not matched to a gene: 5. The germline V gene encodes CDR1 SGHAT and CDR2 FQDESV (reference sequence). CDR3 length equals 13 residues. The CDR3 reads CASSPGGKAEAFF. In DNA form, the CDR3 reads TGTGCCAGCAGCCCAGGGGGCAAGGCTGAAGCTTTCTTT.

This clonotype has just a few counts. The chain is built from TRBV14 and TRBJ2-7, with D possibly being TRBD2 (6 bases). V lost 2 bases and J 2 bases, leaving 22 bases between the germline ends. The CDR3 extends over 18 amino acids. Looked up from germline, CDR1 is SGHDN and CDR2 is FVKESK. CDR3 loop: CASSQRRDGARWTYEQYF. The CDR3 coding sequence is TGTGCCAGCAGCCAAAGGCGGGACGGAGCTCGGTGGACCTACGAGCAGTACTTC.

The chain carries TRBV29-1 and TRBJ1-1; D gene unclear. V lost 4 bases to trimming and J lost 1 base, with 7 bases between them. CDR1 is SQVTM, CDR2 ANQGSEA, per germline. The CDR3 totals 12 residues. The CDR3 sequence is CSVGQTNTEAFF. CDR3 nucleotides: TGCAGCGTTGGCCAGACGAACACTGAAGCTTTCTTT.

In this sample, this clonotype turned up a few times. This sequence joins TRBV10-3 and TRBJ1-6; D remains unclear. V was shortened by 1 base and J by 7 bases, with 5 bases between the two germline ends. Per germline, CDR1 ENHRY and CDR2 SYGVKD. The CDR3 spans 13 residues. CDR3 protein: CAISEFGNSPLHF. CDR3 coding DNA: TGTGCCATCAGTGAGTTCGGCAATTCACCCCTCCACTTT.

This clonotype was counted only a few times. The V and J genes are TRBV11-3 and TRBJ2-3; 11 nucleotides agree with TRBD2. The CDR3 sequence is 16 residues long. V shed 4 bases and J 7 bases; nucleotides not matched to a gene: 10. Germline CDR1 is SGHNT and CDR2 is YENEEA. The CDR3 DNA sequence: TGTGCCAGCAGCTCCCTCTTAGCGGGAGGGCCAAATACGCAGTATTTT. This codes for CASSSLLAGGPNTQYF. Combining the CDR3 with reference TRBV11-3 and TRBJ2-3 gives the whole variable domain EAGVVQSPRYKIIEKKQPVAFWCNPISGHNTLYWYLQNLGQGPELLIRYENEEAVDDSQLPKDRFSAERLKGVDSTLKIQPAELGDSAVYLCASSSLLAGGPNTQYFGPGTRLTVL.

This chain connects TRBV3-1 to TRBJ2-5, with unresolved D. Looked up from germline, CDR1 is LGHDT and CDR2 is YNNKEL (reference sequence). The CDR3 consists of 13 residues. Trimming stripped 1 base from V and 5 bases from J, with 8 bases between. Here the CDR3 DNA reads TGTGCCAGCAGCCAAGGGACCCCGGAGACCCAGTACTTC. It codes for CASSQGTPETQYF.

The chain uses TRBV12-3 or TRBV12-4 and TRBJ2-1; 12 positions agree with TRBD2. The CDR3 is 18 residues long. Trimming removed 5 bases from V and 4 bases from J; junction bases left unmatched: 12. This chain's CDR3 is CASSPGLAGTLKYNEQFF. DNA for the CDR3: TGTGCCAGCAGTCCTGGACTAGCGGGAACGCTCAAATACAATGAGCAGTTCTTC.

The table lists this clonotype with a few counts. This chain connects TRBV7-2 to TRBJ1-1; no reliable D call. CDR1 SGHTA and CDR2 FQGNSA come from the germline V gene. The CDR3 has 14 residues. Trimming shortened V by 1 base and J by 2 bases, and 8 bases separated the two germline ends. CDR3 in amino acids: CASSLGITNTEAFF. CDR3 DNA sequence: TGTGCCAGCAGCTTAGGCATAACCAACACTGAAGCTTTCTTT.

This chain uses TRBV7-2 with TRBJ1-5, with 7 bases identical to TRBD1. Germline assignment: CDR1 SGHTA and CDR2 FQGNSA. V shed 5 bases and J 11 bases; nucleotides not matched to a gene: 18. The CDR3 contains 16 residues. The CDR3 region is CASSPTGTAGVWAQHF. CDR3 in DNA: TGTGCCAGCAGCCCAACCGGGACAGCAGGGGTGTGGGCCCAGCATTTT.

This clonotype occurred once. CDR3 loop: CASSLEHANTEAFF. As DNA, the CDR3 is TGCGCCAGCAGCTTGGAGCATGCTAACACTGAAGCTTTCTTT. The V gene is TRBV5-1, the J gene TRBJ1-1; D is uncertain. The V end lost 0 bases, the J end lost 2 bases, and 8 bases lay between the germline ends. CDR3 size: 14 residues. Germline CDR1 and CDR2: SGHRS and YFSETQ.

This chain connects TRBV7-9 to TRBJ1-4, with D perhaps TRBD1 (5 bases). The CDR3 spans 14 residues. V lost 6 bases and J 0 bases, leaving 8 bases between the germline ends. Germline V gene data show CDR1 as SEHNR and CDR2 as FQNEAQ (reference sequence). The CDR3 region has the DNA TGTGCCAGCAGGGGGCTTGCAACTAATGAAAAACTGTTTTTT. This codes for CASRGLATNEKLFF.

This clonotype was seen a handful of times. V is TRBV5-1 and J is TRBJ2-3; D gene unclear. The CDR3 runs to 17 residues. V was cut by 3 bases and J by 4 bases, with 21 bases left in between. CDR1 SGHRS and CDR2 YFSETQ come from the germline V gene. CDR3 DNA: TGCGCCAGCAGCTCCCGAATTGAGTTCATCGTTTCAGATACGCAGTATTTT. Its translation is CASSSRIEFIVSDTQYF.

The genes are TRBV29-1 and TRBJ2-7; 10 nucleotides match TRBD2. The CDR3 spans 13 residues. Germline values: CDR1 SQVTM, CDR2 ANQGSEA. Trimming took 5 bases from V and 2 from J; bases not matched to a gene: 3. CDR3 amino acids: CSVLLAGTYEQYF. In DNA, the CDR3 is TGCAGCGTTCTACTAGCGGGGACCTACGAGCAGTACTTC.

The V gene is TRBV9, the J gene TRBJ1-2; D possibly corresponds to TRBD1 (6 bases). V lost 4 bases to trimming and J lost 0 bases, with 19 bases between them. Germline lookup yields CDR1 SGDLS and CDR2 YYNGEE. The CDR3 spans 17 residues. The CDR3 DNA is TGTGCCAGCAGCCCTTCCCCATCAGGGGCTTCTAACTATGGCTACACCTTC. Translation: CASSPSPSGASNYGYTF.

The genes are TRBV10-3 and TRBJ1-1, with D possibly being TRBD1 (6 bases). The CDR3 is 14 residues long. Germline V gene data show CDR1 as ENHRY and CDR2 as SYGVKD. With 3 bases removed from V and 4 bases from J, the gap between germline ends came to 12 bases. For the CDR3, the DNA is TGTGCCATCAGTGAAACAGGGATGGGCACTGAAGCTTTCTTT. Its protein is CAISETGMGTEAFF.

The CDR3 nucleotides read TGTGCCAGCAGCTTCAGACGGACGGACAATGAGCAGTTCTTC. This encodes CASSFRRTDNEQFF. The J gene is TRBJ2-1, the V gene TRBV7-9; D gene uncertain. The CDR3 runs to 14 residues. The V gene's germline CDR1 is SEHNR and CDR2 FQNEAQ (reference sequence). Trimming took off 3 bases at V and 5 bases at J, with 11 bases between the two ends.

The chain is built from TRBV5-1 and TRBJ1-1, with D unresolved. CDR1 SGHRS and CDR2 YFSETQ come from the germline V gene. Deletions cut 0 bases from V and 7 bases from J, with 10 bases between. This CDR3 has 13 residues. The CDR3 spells CASSLVIANEAFF. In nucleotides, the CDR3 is TGCGCCAGCAGCTTGGTAATAGCGAATGAAGCTTTCTTT.

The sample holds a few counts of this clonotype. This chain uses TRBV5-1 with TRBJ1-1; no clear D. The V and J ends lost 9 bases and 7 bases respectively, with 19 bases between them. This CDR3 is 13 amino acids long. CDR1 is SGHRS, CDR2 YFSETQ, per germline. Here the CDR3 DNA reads TGCGCCACCTCGACCGAAAATGCAGGTGAAGCTTTCTTT. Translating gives CATSTENAGEAFF.

The CDR3 DNA sequence: TGTGCCAGCAGTGAAAGGTGGCTAGCGGACTGGTACAATGAGCAGTTCTTC. Protein sequence: CASSERWLADWYNEQFF. This chain connects TRBV6-1 to TRBJ2-1; 7 bases agree with TRBD2. The trim removed 2 bases at V and 4 bases at J, leaving 11 bases unmatched. The CDR3 consists of 17 residues. Germline CDR1 reads MNHNS; CDR2 reads SASEGT.

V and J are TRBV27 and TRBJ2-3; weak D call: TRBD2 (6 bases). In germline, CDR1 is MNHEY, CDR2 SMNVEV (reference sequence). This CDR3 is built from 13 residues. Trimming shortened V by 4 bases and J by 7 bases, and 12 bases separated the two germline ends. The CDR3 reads CASSSYRGNTQYF. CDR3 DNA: TGTGCCAGCAGTTCCTACCGCGGGAATACGCAGTATTTT.

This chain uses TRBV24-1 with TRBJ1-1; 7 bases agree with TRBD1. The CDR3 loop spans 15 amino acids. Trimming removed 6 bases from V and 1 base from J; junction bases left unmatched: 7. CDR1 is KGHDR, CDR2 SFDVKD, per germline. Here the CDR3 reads CATSRPGGSNTEAFF. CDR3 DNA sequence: TGTGCCACCAGTCGGCCAGGGGGTTCGAACACTGAAGCTTTCTTT.

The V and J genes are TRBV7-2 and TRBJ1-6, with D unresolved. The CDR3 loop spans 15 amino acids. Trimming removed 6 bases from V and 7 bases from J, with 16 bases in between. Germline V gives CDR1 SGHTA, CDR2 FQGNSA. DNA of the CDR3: TGTGCCAGCAGACCAACTCAGAACTCAAATTCACCCCTCCACTTT. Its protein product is CASRPTQNSNSPLHF. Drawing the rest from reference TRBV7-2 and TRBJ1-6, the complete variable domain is GAGVSQSPSNKVTEKGKDVELRCDPISGHTALYWYRQSLGQGLEFLIYFQGNSAPDKSGLPSDRFSAERTGGSVSTLTIQRTQQEDSAVYLCASRPTQNSNSPLHFGNGTRLTVT.